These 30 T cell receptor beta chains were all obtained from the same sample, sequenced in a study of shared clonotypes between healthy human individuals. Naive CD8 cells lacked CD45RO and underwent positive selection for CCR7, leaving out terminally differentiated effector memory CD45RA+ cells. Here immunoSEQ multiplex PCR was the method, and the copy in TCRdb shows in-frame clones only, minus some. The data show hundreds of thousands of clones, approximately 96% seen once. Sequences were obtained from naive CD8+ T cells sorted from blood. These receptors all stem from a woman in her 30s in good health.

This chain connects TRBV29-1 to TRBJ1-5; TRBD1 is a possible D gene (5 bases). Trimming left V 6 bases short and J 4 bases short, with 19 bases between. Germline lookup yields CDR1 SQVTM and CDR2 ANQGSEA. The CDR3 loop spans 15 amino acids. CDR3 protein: CSVREGVEKNQPQHF. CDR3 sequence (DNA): TGCAGCGTCCGGGAAGGGGTAGAGAAAAATCAGCCCCAGCATTTT.

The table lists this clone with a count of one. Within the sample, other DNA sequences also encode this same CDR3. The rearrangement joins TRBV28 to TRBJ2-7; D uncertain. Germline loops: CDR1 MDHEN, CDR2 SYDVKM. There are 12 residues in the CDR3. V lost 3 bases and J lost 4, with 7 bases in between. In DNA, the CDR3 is TGTGCCAGCAGTTTTGTTCGTTACGAGCAGTACTTC. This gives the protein CASSFVRYEQYF.

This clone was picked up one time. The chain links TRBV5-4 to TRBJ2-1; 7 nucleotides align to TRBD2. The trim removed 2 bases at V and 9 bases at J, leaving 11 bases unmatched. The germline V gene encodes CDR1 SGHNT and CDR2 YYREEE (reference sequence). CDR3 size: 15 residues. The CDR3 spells CASSFTGGSWGEQFF. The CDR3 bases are TGTGCCAGCAGCTTCACAGGCGGGAGTTGGGGTGAGCAGTTCTTC.

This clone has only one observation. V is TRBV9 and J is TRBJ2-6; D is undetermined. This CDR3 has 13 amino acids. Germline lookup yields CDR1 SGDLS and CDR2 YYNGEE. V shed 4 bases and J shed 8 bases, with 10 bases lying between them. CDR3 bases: TGTGCCAGCAGCACCTCCCTGCCCAACGTCCTGACTTTC. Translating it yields CASSTSLPNVLTF.

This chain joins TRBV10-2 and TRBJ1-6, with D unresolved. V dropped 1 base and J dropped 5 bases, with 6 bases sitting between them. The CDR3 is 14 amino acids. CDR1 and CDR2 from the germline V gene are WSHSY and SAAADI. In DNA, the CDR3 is TGCGCCAGCAGTGAGTTCAGCAATAATTCACCCCTCCACTTT. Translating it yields CASSEFSNNSPLHF.

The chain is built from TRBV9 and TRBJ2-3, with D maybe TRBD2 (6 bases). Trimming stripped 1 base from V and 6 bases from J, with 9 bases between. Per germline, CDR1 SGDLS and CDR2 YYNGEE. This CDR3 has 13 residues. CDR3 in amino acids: CASSVYGGDTQYF. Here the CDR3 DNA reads TGTGCCAGCAGCGTATACGGGGGTGATACGCAGTATTTT.

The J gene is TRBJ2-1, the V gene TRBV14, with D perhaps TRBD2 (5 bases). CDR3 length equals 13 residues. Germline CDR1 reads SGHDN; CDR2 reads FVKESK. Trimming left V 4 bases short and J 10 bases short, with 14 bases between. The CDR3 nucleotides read TGTGCCAGCAGCCGATCACTACGGGAAGAGCAGTTCTTC. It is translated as CASSRSLREEQFF.

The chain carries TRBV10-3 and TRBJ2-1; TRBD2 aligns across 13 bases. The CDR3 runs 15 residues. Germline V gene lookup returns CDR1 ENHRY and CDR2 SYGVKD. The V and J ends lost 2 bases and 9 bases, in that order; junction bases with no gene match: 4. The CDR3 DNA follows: TGTGCCATCAGTGAGGGGACTAGCGGGATCGGTGAGCAGTTCTTC. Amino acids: CAISEGTSGIGEQFF.

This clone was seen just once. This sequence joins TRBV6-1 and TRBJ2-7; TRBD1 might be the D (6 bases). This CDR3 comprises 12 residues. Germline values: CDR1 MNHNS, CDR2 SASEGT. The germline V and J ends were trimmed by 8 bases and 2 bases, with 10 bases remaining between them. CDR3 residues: CASGTGTYEQYF. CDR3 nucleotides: TGTGCCAGCGGTACAGGGACCTACGAGCAGTACTTC.

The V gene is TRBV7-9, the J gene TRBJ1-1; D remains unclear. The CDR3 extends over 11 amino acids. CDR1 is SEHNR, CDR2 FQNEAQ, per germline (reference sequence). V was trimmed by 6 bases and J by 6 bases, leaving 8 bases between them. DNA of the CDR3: TGTGCCAGCAGGGAAGGACCTGAAGCTTTCTTT. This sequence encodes CASREGPEAFF.

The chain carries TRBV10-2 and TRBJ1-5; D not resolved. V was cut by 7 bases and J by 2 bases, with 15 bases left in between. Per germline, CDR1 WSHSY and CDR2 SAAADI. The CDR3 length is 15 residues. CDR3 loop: CASTPGPEGNQPQHF. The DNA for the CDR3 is TGCGCCAGCACTCCGGGCCCCGAGGGCAATCAGCCCCAGCATTTT.

CDR3 loop: CASSGTSGSPPTDTQYF. The CDR3 bases are TGCGCCAGCAGTGGGACTAGCGGGAGCCCTCCCACAGATACGCAGTATTTT. This rearrangement joins TRBV10-2 to TRBJ2-3; 13 bases are a match to TRBD2. CDR3 length: 17 residues. V gave up 4 bases and J gave up 2 bases; unmatched junction bases: 6. The germline CDR1 and CDR2 sequences are WSHSY and SAAADI.

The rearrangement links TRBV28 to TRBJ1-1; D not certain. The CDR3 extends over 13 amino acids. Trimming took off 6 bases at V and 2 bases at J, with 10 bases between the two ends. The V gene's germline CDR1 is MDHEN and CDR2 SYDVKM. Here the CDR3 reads CASRGSQNTEAFF. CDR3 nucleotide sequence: TGTGCCAGCAGAGGCAGTCAAAACACTGAAGCTTTCTTT.

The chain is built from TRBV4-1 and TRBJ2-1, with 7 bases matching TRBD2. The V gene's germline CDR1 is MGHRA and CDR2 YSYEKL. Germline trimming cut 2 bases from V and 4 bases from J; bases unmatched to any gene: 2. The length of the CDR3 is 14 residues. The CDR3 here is CASSQQGGYNEQFF. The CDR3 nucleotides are TGCGCCAGCAGCCAACAGGGAGGGTACAATGAGCAGTTCTTC.

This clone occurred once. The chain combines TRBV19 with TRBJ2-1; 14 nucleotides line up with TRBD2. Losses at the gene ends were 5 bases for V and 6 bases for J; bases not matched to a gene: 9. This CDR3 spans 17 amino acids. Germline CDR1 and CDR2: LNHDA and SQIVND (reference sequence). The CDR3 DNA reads TGTGCCAGTAGTCCCCGACTAGCGGGAGGGCCTTTCAATGAGCAGTTCTTC. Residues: CASSPRLAGGPFNEQFF.

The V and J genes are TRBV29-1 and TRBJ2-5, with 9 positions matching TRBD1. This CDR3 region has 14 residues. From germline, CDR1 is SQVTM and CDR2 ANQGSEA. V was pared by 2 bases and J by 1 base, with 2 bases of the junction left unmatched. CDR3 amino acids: CSVEQTGGQETQYF. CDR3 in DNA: TGCAGCGTTGAACAGACAGGGGGCCAAGAGACCCAGTACTTC. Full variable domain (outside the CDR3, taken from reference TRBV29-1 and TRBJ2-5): SAVISQKPSRDICQRGTSLTIQCQVDSQVTMMFWYRQQPGQSLTLIATANQGSEATYESGFVIDKFPISRPNLTFSTLTVSNMSPEDSSIYLCSVEQTGGQETQYFGPGTRLLVL.

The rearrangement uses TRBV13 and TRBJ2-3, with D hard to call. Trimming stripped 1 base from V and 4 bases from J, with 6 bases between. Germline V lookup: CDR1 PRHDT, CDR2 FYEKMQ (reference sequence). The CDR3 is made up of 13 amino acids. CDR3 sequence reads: CASSLVTADTQYF. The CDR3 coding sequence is TGTGCCAGCAGCTTAGTTACGGCAGATACGCAGTATTTT.

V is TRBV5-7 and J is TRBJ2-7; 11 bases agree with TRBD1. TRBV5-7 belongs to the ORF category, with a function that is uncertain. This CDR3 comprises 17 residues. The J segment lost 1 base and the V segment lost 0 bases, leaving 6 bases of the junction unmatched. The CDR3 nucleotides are TGTGCCAGCAGCTTGGCCCCCGGGACAGGGGGATCCTACGAGCAGTACTTC. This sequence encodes CASSLAPGTGGSYEQYF.

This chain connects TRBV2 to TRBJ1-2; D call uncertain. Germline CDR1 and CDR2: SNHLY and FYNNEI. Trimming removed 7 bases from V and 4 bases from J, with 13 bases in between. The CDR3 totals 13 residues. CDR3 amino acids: CASTEDGAYGYTF. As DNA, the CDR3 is TGTGCCAGCACTGAGGACGGAGCCTATGGCTACACCTTC.

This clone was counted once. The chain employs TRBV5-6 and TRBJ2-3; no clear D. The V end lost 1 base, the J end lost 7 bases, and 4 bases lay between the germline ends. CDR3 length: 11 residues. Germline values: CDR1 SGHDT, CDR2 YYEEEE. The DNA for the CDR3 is TGTGCCAGCAGCTTGCGGTATACGCAGTATTTT. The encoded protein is CASSLRYTQYF.

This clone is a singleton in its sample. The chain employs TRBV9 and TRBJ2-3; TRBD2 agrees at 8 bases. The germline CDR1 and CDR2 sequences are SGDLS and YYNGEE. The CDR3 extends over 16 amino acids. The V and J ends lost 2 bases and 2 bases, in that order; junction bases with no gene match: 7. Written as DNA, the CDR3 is TGTGCCAGCAGCGTGAACGGGAGGGACTTCACAGATACGCAGTATTTT. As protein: CASSVNGRDFTDTQYF. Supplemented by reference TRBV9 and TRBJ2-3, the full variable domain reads DSGVTQTPKHLITATGQRVTLRCSPRSGDLSVYWYQQSLDQGLQFLIQYYNGEERAKGNILERFSAQQFPDLHSELNLSSLELGDSALYFCASSVNGRDFTDTQYFGPGTRLTVL.

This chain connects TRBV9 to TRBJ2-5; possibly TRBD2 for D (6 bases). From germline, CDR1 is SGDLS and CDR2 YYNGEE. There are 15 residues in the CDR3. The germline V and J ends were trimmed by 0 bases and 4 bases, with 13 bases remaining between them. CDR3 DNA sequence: TGTGCCAGCAGCGTAGTGGGTAGCGGAATAGAGACCCAGTACTTC. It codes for CASSVVGSGIETQYF. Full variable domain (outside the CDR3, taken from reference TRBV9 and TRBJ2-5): DSGVTQTPKHLITATGQRVTLRCSPRSGDLSVYWYQQSLDQGLQFLIQYYNGEERAKGNILERFSAQQFPDLHSELNLSSLELGDSALYFCASSVVGSGIETQYFGPGTRLLVL.

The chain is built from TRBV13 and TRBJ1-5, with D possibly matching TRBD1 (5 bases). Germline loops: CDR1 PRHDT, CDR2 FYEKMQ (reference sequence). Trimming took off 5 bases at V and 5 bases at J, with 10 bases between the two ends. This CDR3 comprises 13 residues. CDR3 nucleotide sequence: TGTGCCAGCAGCCCCGGGGCCTATCAGCCCCAGCATTTT. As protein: CASSPGAYQPQHF. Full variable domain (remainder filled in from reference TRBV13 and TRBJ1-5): AAGVIQSPRHLIKEKRETATLKCYPIPRHDTVYWYQQGPGQDPQFLISFYEKMQSDKGSIPDRFSAQQFSDYHSELNMSSLELGDSALYFCASSPGAYQPQHFGDGTRLSIL.

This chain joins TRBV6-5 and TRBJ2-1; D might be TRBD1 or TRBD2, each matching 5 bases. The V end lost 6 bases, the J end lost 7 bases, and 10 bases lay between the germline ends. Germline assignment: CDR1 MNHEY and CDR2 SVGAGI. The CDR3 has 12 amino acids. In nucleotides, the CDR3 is TGTGCCAGCAGGGGGGTGAGAAATGAGCAGTTCTTC. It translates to CASRGVRNEQFF.

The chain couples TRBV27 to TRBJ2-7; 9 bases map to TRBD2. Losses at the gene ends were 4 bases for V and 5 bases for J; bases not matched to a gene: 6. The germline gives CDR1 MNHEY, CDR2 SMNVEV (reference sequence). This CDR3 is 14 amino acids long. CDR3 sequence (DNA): TGTGCCAGCAGTTGGGCTAGCGGGACCCACGAGCAGTACTTC. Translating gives CASSWASGTHEQYF.

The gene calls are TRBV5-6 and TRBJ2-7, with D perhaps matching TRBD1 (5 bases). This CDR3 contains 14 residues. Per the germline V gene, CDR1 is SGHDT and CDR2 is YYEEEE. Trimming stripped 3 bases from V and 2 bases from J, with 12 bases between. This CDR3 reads CASSYQGPTYEQYF. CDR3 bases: TGTGCCAGCAGCTACCAGGGCCCGACCTACGAGCAGTACTTC. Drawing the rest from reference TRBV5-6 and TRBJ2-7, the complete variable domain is DAGVTQSPTHLIKTRGQQVTLRCSPKSGHDTVSWYQQALGQGPQFIFQYYEEEERQRGNFPDRFSGHQFPNYSSELNVNALLLGDSALYLCASSYQGPTYEQYFGPGTRLTVT.

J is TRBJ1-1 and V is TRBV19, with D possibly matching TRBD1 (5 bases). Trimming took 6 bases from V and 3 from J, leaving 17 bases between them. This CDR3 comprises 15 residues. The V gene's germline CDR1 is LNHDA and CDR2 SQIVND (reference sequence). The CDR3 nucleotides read TGTGCCAGTAGGGAAGGGGTGGTAGCGTACACTGAAGCTTTCTTT. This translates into CASREGVVAYTEAFF.

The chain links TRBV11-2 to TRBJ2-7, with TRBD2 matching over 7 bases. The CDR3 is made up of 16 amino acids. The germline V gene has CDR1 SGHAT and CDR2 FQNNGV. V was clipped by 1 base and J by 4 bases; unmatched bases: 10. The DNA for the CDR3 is TGTGCCAGCAGCTTAGCCCCCCAGACTAGCTCGTACGAGCAGTACTTC. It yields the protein CASSLAPQTSSYEQYF. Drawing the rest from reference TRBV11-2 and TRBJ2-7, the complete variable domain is EAGVAQSPRYKIIEKRQSVAFWCNPISGHATLYWYQQILGQGPKLLIQFQNNGVVDDSQLPKDRFSAERLKGVDSTLKIQPAKLEDSAVYLCASSLAPQTSSYEQYFGPGTRLTVT.

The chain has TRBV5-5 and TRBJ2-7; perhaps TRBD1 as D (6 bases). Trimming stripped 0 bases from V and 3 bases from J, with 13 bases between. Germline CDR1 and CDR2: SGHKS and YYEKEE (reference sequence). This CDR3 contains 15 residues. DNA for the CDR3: TGTGCCAGCAGCTTGGGGGGGCTCGGCGGCTACGAGCAGTACTTC. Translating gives CASSLGGLGGYEQYF. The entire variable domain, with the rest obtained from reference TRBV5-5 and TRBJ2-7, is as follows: DAGVTQSPTHLIKTRGQQVTLRCSPISGHKSVSWYQQVLGQGPQFIFQYYEKEERGRGNFPDRFSARQFPNYSSELNVNALLLGDSALYLCASSLGGLGGYEQYFGPGTRLTVT.

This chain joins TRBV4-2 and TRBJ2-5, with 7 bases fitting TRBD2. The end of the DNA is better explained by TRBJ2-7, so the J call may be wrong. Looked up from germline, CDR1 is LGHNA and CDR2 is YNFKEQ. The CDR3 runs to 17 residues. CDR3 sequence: CASSQGDRDYVSYEQYF. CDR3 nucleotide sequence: TGTGCCAGCAGCCAAGGGGACCGGGACTACGTCTCCTACGAGCAGTACTTC.